This T cell receptor (beta chain) was profiled in a study of beta chain features in type 1 diabetes. The CDR3 is made up of 17 amino acids. Deletions cut 4 bases from V and 3 bases from J, with 20 bases between. Per germline, CDR1 SEHNR and CDR2 FQNEAQ (reference sequence). In this sample, this clone turned up a few times. The study reverse transcribed the entire isolated RNA, so it sequenced expressed TCRB transcripts. The repertoire was sequenced with immunoSEQ multiplex PCR; TCRdb's copy has only in-frame clones and lacks some. This sample has over 700,000 clones, with 15% to 20% found just once. The sample was naive CD4+ T cells from blood. The chain is built from TRBV7-9 and TRBJ2-3, with D tentatively TRBD2 (5 bases). This receptor was obtained from a young woman in good health. The CDR3 nucleotides read TGTGCCAGCAGCTATCACACCTCCCCGCGCGGGACAGATACGCAGTATTTT. Translation gives CASSYHTSPRGTDTQYF.